Listed below are T cell receptor beta chains from one sample, sequenced in a study of cytomegalovirus exposure and HLA in healthy donors. Assay used: immunoSEQ multiplex PCR; TCRdb lists only in-frame clones, some missing. The sample includes approximately 130,000 clones, roughly 80% of them seen just once. The sample taken for sequencing was PBMCs. The receptors originated from a man between 35 and 55 years old in good health and CMV-seronegative. CDR3s include the opening cysteine and the closing phenylalanine or tryptophan. A D gene is named only where the DNA matches it firmly. Not every row has a clone size; where given, it reads once, few, many or a size class.

CDR3nt: TGTGCCAGCAGCGGGGCGATCGGCTATGGCTACACCTTC
CDR3aa: CASSGAIGYGYTF
v_gene: TRBV5-6
j_gene: TRBJ1-2
abundance: .
d_gene: .

CDR3nt: TGTGCCAGCAGCTTAATTAGCCAACAAGTAAACACCGGGGAGCTGTTTTTT
CDR3aa: CASSLISQQVNTGELFF
v_gene: TRBV7-8
j_gene: TRBJ2-2
abundance: .
d_gene: .

CDR3nt: TGTGCCAGCAGTTATTCGACAGGGAACTATGGCTACACCTTC
CDR3aa: CASSYSTGNYGYTF
v_gene: TRBV6-5
j_gene: TRBJ1-2
abundance: .
d_gene: TRBD1

CDR3nt: TGTGCCAGCAGTCTAGAGGGGACAAGTAGGGAGACCCAGTACTTC
CDR3aa: CASSLEGTSRETQYF
v_gene: TRBV9
j_gene: TRBJ2-5
abundance: .
d_gene: .

CDR3nt: TGTGCCAGCAGCTTACAGTATCGGACAGTTGTAGTACGCGAGCAGTACTTC
CDR3aa: CASSLQYRTVVVREQYF
v_gene: TRBV7-2
j_gene: TRBJ2-7
abundance: .
d_gene: .

CDR3nt: TGTGCCAGCAGCTTAGAGTGGACAGGGATGAACACCGGGGAGCTGTTTTTT
CDR3aa: CASSLEWTGMNTGELFF
v_gene: TRBV11-2
j_gene: TRBJ2-2
abundance: .
d_gene: TRBD1

CDR3nt: TGTGCCAGCAGCACAGGGAATTTGATGACTGAAGCTTTCTTT
CDR3aa: CASSTGNLMTEAFF
v_gene: TRBV9
j_gene: TRBJ1-1
abundance: few
d_gene: .

CDR3nt: TGTGCCAGCAGACCAACTCGACAGCCCATATCCGAGCAGTACTTC
CDR3aa: CASRPTRQPISEQYF
v_gene: TRBV27
j_gene: TRBJ2-7
abundance: .
d_gene: .

CDR3nt: TGTGCCTGGAGTGTACGTTCAGGGGGCTTTACCAGCTATGGCTACACCTTC
CDR3aa: CAWSVRSGGFTSYGYTF
v_gene: TRBV30
j_gene: TRBJ1-2
abundance: .
d_gene: TRBD1

CDR3nt: TGCGCCAGCAGCCAAGTTGAGGGTAGCAATCAGCCCCAGCATTTT
CDR3aa: CASSQVEGSNQPQHF
v_gene: TRBV4-1
j_gene: TRBJ1-5
abundance: .
d_gene: .

CDR3nt: TGTGCCAGCAGTGATCCAGGGGGCAGGGAGACCCAGTACTTC
CDR3aa: CASSDPGGRETQYF
v_gene: TRBV2
j_gene: TRBJ2-5
abundance: .
d_gene: TRBD1

CDR3nt: TGTGCCAGCAGCTTAGGACAGGGGGCGGCCAAAAACATTCAGTACTTC
CDR3aa: CASSLGQGAAKNIQYF
v_gene: TRBV7-3
j_gene: TRBJ2-4
abundance: few
d_gene: TRBD1

CDR3nt: TGCGCCAGCAGCTCGGAGGACAGTTCCTACGAGCAGTACTTC
CDR3aa: CASSSEDSSYEQYF
v_gene: TRBV5-1
j_gene: TRBJ2-7
abundance: .
d_gene: .

CDR3nt: TGTGCCAGCAAGCAGGGCTCCTACGAGCAGTACTTC
CDR3aa: CASKQGSYEQYF
v_gene: TRBV28
j_gene: TRBJ2-7
abundance: few
d_gene: .

CDR3nt: TGTGCCTGGACGGGAGTAAACACTGAAGCTTTCTTT
CDR3aa: CAWTGVNTEAFF
v_gene: TRBV30
j_gene: TRBJ1-1
abundance: .
d_gene: .

CDR3nt: TGTGCCAGCAGCACTGACGGCACAGGGTGGAGTGGCTACACCTTC
CDR3aa: CASSTDGTGWSGYTF
v_gene: TRBV5-4
j_gene: TRBJ1-2
abundance: .
d_gene: .

CDR3nt: TGTGCCAGCAGCGTAGCTACAGGGACAACCACCGGGGAGCTGTTTTTT
CDR3aa: CASSVATGTTTGELFF
v_gene: TRBV9
j_gene: TRBJ2-2
abundance: .
d_gene: .

CDR3nt: TGCGCCAGCAGCCAAGACGGGACTAGCGGAAACGAGCAGTACTTC
CDR3aa: CASSQDGTSGNEQYF
v_gene: TRBV4-3
j_gene: TRBJ2-7
abundance: .
d_gene: TRBD2

CDR3nt: TGTGCCAGCAGTTATAGCCCCAATGAGCAGTTCTTC
CDR3aa: CASSYSPNEQFF
v_gene: TRBV6-6
j_gene: TRBJ2-1
abundance: .
d_gene: .

CDR3nt: TGTGCCAGTAGTACCGCCGGGACTAACACCGGGGAGCTGTTTTTT
CDR3aa: CASSTAGTNTGELFF
v_gene: TRBV19
j_gene: TRBJ2-2
abundance: .
d_gene: .

CDR3nt: TGTGCCAGCAGTGAATCGGACAGGTGGAACACTGAAGCTTTCTTT
CDR3aa: CASSESDRWNTEAFF
v_gene: TRBV25-1
j_gene: TRBJ1-1
abundance: .
d_gene: TRBD1

CDR3nt: TGCAGCGTTTGTGTGTCCTCAGATACGCAGTATTTT
CDR3aa: CSVCVSSDTQYF
v_gene: TRBV29-1
j_gene: TRBJ2-3
abundance: once
d_gene: .

CDR3nt: TGTGCCAGCATGGGGACTAGCGTGAGCACAGATACGCAGTATTTT
CDR3aa: CASMGTSVSTDTQYF
v_gene: TRBV11-2
j_gene: TRBJ2-3
abundance: few
d_gene: TRBD2

CDR3nt: TGTGCCAGCAGCGTAGAGGACAGGGGATTCCACGAGCAGTACTTC
CDR3aa: CASSVEDRGFHEQYF
v_gene: TRBV9
j_gene: TRBJ2-7
abundance: .
d_gene: TRBD1

CDR3nt: TGTTCCAGCAGCTTATGGAGGGGGGGGAACACCGGGGAGCTGTTTTTT
CDR3aa: CSSSLWRGGNTGELFF
v_gene: TRBV7-9
j_gene: TRBJ2-2
abundance: .
d_gene: .

CDR3nt: TGTGCCAGAAGCTTAGCGTCGCCGAGGGACAATCAGCCCCAGCATTTT
CDR3aa: CARSLASPRDNQPQHF
v_gene: TRBV7-5
j_gene: TRBJ1-5
abundance: .
d_gene: .

CDR3nt: TGTGCCAGCAGCTTAGCGGTGGTCACTGAAGCTTTCTTT
CDR3aa: CASSLAVVTEAFF
v_gene: TRBV13
j_gene: TRBJ1-1
abundance: .
d_gene: .

CDR3nt: TGTGCCAGCAGCGTAGGGTCCCTTAGGACTAGCGGGAGGGGAGGCACAGATACGCAGTATTTT
CDR3aa: CASSVGSLRTSGRGGTDTQYF
v_gene: TRBV9
j_gene: TRBJ2-3
abundance: .
d_gene: TRBD2

CDR3nt: TGTGCCAGCAGACTACAGGGCTCTGGAAACACCATATATTTT
CDR3aa: CASRLQGSGNTIYF
v_gene: TRBV27
j_gene: TRBJ1-3
abundance: .
d_gene: .

CDR3nt: TGTGCCAGCAGTCCGGACAGGGGGCTTCAGGGCTACACCTTC
CDR3aa: CASSPDRGLQGYTF
v_gene: TRBV27
j_gene: TRBJ1-2
abundance: .
d_gene: TRBD1

CDR3nt: TGTGCCAGCAGGCGATCGGGGGGCCAAGGAGATACGCAGTATTTT
CDR3aa: CASRRSGGQGDTQYF
v_gene: TRBV7-2
j_gene: TRBJ2-3
abundance: .
d_gene: .

CDR3nt: TGTGCCAGCAGTGACGGCGGGAGGTCGTACAATGAGCAGTTCTTC
CDR3aa: CASSDGGRSYNEQFF
v_gene: TRBV2
j_gene: TRBJ2-1
abundance: .
d_gene: TRBD2

CDR3nt: TGTGCCAGCAGTCAAAAAAACTCCTACGAGCAGTACTTC
CDR3aa: CASSQKNSYEQYF
v_gene: TRBV27
j_gene: TRBJ2-7
abundance: few
d_gene: .

CDR3nt: TGTGCCAGCAGTGCGGGGACAGGAGGTGAAAAACTGTTTTTT
CDR3aa: CASSAGTGGEKLFF
v_gene: TRBV6-1
j_gene: TRBJ1-4
abundance: .
d_gene: TRBD1

CDR3nt: TGTGCCAGCAGCTCCGTGGAGACCCCTGGGGCCAACGTCCTGACTTTC
CDR3aa: CASSSVETPGANVLTF
v_gene: TRBV7-9
j_gene: TRBJ2-6
abundance: .
d_gene: .

CDR3nt: TGTGCCAGTAGTCCGGGCTTCGACAGGGGAAGGAAGACCCAGTACTTC
CDR3aa: CASSPGFDRGRKTQYF
v_gene: TRBV19
j_gene: TRBJ2-5
abundance: .
d_gene: TRBD1

CDR3nt: TGCGCCAGCAGCTTGTTGGCAGGGCCGAGGCTTACTGAAGCTTTCTTT
CDR3aa: CASSLLAGPRLTEAFF
v_gene: TRBV5-1
j_gene: TRBJ1-1
abundance: .
d_gene: .

CDR3nt: TGTGCCAGCAGGAGAGGGGGCGAAAACATTCAGTACTTC
CDR3aa: CASRRGGENIQYF
v_gene: TRBV7-3
j_gene: TRBJ2-4
abundance: .
d_gene: TRBD1

CDR3nt: TGCAGCGTTGAACTCGGCAGGGGGGCCTACAATGAGCAGTTCTTC
CDR3aa: CSVELGRGAYNEQFF
v_gene: TRBV29-1
j_gene: TRBJ2-1
abundance: .
d_gene: .

CDR3nt: TGCGCCAGCAGCTTAAGCCGGGACAGCCCCACAGATACGCAGTATTTT
CDR3aa: CASSLSRDSPTDTQYF
v_gene: TRBV5-1
j_gene: TRBJ2-3
abundance: .
d_gene: TRBD1

CDR3nt: TGTGCCAGCTCACCTCAAAATAGCAATCAGCCCCAGCATTTT
CDR3aa: CASSPQNSNQPQHF
v_gene: TRBV18
j_gene: TRBJ1-5
abundance: once
d_gene: .

CDR3nt: TGTGCCAGCAGTAACCGGGACAGGAAGGGGGAAAAACTGTTTTTT
CDR3aa: CASSNRDRKGEKLFF
v_gene: TRBV28
j_gene: TRBJ1-4
abundance: few
d_gene: TRBD1

CDR3nt: TGCAGCGTTGAAGACGAGGAGGATACGCAGTATTTT
CDR3aa: CSVEDEEDTQYF
v_gene: TRBV29-1
j_gene: TRBJ2-3
abundance: once
d_gene: .

CDR3nt: TGTGCCAGCAGCCAAGGTCGGGATAGAGACGATACGCAGTATTTT
CDR3aa: CASSQGRDRDDTQYF
v_gene: TRBV4-2
j_gene: TRBJ2-3
abundance: .
d_gene: .

CDR3nt: TGCAGCGTCGACGACAGGGAAGAGAGTGAGCAGTACTTC
CDR3aa: CSVDDREESEQYF
v_gene: TRBV29-1
j_gene: TRBJ2-7
abundance: .
d_gene: TRBD1

CDR3nt: TGTGCCAGCACTTTACAGGAGAGCACAGATACGCAGTATTTT
CDR3aa: CASTLQESTDTQYF
v_gene: TRBV21-1
j_gene: TRBJ2-3
abundance: .
d_gene: .